A selection of T cell receptor beta chains follows, all from one sample in a study of blood T cell repertoires in COVID-19. Method: immunoSEQ multiplex PCR; TCRdb's copy keeps in-frame clones and lacks some. The table shows 59,000 or so clones, with less than 80% occurring only once. The specimen was peripheral blood. The source of these receptors is a man aged 60 to 69 with acute or convalescent COVID-19. The CDR3 runs from the conserved cysteine through the conserved F or W. A D gene is named only where the DNA matches it firmly. Size tells how often a clone was seen (once, few, many) or the class of an expanded clone, and some rows leave it out.

v_gene: TRBV6-5
j_gene: TRBJ2-1
d_gene: -
abundance: -
CDR3aa: CASSIRETYNEQFF
CDR3nt: TGTGCCAGCAGCATCAGGGAAACCTACAATGAGCAGTTCTTC

v_gene: TRBV19
j_gene: TRBJ2-7
d_gene: -
abundance: -
CDR3aa: CASSPYSSREQYF
CDR3nt: TGTGCCAGTAGTCCATACTCCTCCCGCGAGCAGTACTTC

v_gene: TRBV5-1
j_gene: TRBJ2-1
d_gene: TRBD1
abundance: -
CDR3aa: CASSLETGSYNEQFF
CDR3nt: TGCGCCAGCAGCTTGGAGACAGGGTCATACAATGAGCAGTTCTTC

v_gene: TRBV7-5
j_gene: TRBJ2-2
d_gene: -
abundance: -
CDR3aa: CVRSPRGGVPRTPCYTGELFF
CDR3nt: TGTGTCAGAAGCCCAAGGGGGGGAGTGCCCAGGACCCCATGCTACACCGGGGAGCTGTTTTTT

v_gene: TRBV7-2
j_gene: TRBJ2-1
d_gene: -
abundance: once
CDR3aa: CASSSPRGRNEQFF
CDR3nt: TGTGCCAGCAGCTCACCTCGGGGGAGAAATGAGCAGTTCTTC

v_gene: TRBV21-1
j_gene: TRBJ1-2
d_gene: -
abundance: -
CDR3aa: CASSKKVPETGGDYGYTF
CDR3nt: TGTGCCAGCAGCAAAAAAGTCCCGGAGACAGGGGGGGACTATGGCTACACCTTC

v_gene: TRBV5-1
j_gene: TRBJ1-6
d_gene: TRBD1
abundance: -
CDR3aa: CASSFGQGGNSPLHF
CDR3nt: TGCGCCAGCAGCTTCGGACAGGGAGGCAATTCACCCCTCCACTTT

v_gene: TRBV4-1
j_gene: TRBJ1-1
d_gene: TRBD1
abundance: once
CDR3aa: CASSHPRDRVGAFF
CDR3nt: TGCGCCAGCAGCCATCCCCGGGACAGGGTCGGAGCTTTCTTT

v_gene: TRBV28
j_gene: TRBJ1-3
d_gene: -
abundance: -
CDR3aa: CASSWQGGNTIYF
CDR3nt: TGTGCCAGCAGTTGGCAGGGTGGGAACACCATATATTTT

v_gene: TRBV24-1
j_gene: TRBJ1-5
d_gene: -
abundance: -
CDR3aa: CATSSKGEGNQPQHF
CDR3nt: TGTGCCACCTCGTCGAAAGGTGAGGGCAATCAGCCCCAGCATTTT

v_gene: TRBV10-3
j_gene: TRBJ2-1
d_gene: -
abundance: -
CDR3aa: CAISDRQGSDEQFF
CDR3nt: TGTGCCATCAGTGACCGGCAGGGTTCGGATGAGCAGTTCTTC

v_gene: TRBV28
j_gene: TRBJ1-2
d_gene: TRBD1
abundance: few
CDR3aa: CASSSPGQGYDYGYTF
CDR3nt: TGTGCCAGCAGTTCCCCGGGACAGGGGTACGACTATGGCTACACCTTC

v_gene: TRBV12-3/TRBV12-4
j_gene: TRBJ2-1
d_gene: -
abundance: few
CDR3aa: CASSLSRDRFF
CDR3nt: TGTGCCAGCAGTTTATCGCGAGATAGGTTCTTC

v_gene: TRBV20-1
j_gene: TRBJ1-1
d_gene: TRBD1
abundance: -
CDR3aa: CSARDREAFF
CDR3nt: TGCAGTGCCAGGGACAGGGAAGCTTTCTTT

v_gene: TRBV2
j_gene: TRBJ2-1
d_gene: TRBD2
abundance: -
CDR3aa: CASTPLAGAHDEQFF
CDR3nt: TGTGCCAGCACCCCTCTAGCGGGAGCTCACGATGAGCAGTTCTTC

v_gene: TRBV5-8
j_gene: TRBJ2-7
d_gene: TRBD1
abundance: -
CDR3aa: CASSLRGQGRGEQYF
CDR3nt: TGTGCCAGCAGCTTGCGGGGACAGGGGCGGGGCGAGCAGTACTTC

v_gene: TRBV18
j_gene: TRBJ1-4
d_gene: -
abundance: -
CDR3aa: CASSQQDYEKLFF
CDR3nt: TGTGCCAGCTCACAGCAGGATTATGAAAAACTGTTTTTT

v_gene: TRBV7-2
j_gene: TRBJ1-5
d_gene: -
abundance: few
CDR3aa: CASSLTAGSNQPQHF
CDR3nt: TGTGCCAGCAGCTTAACCGCAGGGAGCAATCAGCCCCAGCATTTT

v_gene: TRBV6-5
j_gene: TRBJ2-7
d_gene: TRBD1
abundance: -
CDR3aa: CASSGQGGSHEQYF
CDR3nt: TGTGCCAGCAGCGGACAGGGGGGGTCCCACGAGCAGTACTTC

v_gene: TRBV18
j_gene: TRBJ1-3
d_gene: TRBD1
abundance: -
CDR3aa: CASSPPGQSASGNTIYF
CDR3nt: TGTGCCAGCTCACCACCGGGACAGTCCGCCTCTGGAAACACCATATATTTT

v_gene: TRBV30
j_gene: TRBJ1-2
d_gene: TRBD1
abundance: -
CDR3aa: CAWGDSANYGYTF
CDR3nt: TGTGCCTGGGGGGACAGCGCTAACTATGGCTACACCTTC

v_gene: TRBV7-7
j_gene: TRBJ2-5
d_gene: TRBD2
abundance: -
CDR3aa: CASSPAGTSFTETQYF
CDR3nt: TGTGCTAGCAGCCCCGCCGGGACTAGCTTTACGGAGACCCAGTACTTC

v_gene: TRBV6-1
j_gene: TRBJ1-5
d_gene: TRBD1
abundance: -
CDR3aa: CASSEDRGLLHQPQHF
CDR3nt: TGTGCCAGCAGTGAAGACAGGGGGTTATTACACCAGCCCCAGCATTTT

v_gene: TRBV6-5
j_gene: TRBJ1-2
d_gene: -
abundance: -
CDR3aa: CASSKAGFYGYTF
CDR3nt: TGTGCCAGCAGTAAGGCAGGGTTCTATGGCTACACCTTC

v_gene: TRBV9
j_gene: TRBJ1-4
d_gene: TRBD1
abundance: -
CDR3aa: CASSTAGGEKLFF
CDR3nt: TGTGCCAGCAGCACGGCAGGGGGCGAAAAACTGTTTTTT

v_gene: TRBV6-5
j_gene: TRBJ1-5
d_gene: TRBD1
abundance: -
CDR3aa: CASSFPWTGSQPQHF
CDR3nt: TGTGCCAGCAGTTTTCCATGGACAGGGAGTCAGCCCCAGCATTTT

v_gene: TRBV24-1
j_gene: TRBJ1-2
d_gene: -
abundance: -
CDR3aa: CATSSSLFGYTF
CDR3nt: TGTGCCACCAGTTCGAGCCTCTTTGGCTACACCTTC

v_gene: TRBV29-1
j_gene: TRBJ1-2
d_gene: TRBD1
abundance: -
CDR3aa: CSVHGQGNYGYTF
CDR3nt: TGCAGCGTTCACGGACAGGGCAACTATGGCTACACCTTC

v_gene: TRBV6-5
j_gene: TRBJ2-7
d_gene: -
abundance: once
CDR3aa: CASNDGRGYEQYF
CDR3nt: TGTGCCAGCAACGATGGCAGGGGATACGAGCAGTACTTC

v_gene: TRBV29-1
j_gene: TRBJ2-7
d_gene: -
abundance: -
CDR3aa: CSVGAGAADYEQYF
CDR3nt: TGCAGCGTTGGGGCGGGGGCGGCAGATTACGAGCAGTACTTC

v_gene: TRBV5-4
j_gene: TRBJ2-5
d_gene: -
abundance: -
CDR3aa: CASSPRGGRDQETQYF
CDR3nt: TGTGCCAGCAGCCCCCGTGGTGGCAGGGATCAAGAGACCCAGTACTTC

v_gene: TRBV25-1
j_gene: TRBJ1-2
d_gene: -
abundance: -
CDR3aa: CASSDWRDGYTF
CDR3nt: TGTGCCAGCAGCGATTGGCGGGATGGCTACACCTTC

v_gene: TRBV7-6
j_gene: TRBJ2-2
d_gene: -
abundance: -
CDR3aa: CASSSPWGAGELFF
CDR3nt: TGTGCCAGCAGCTCTCCATGGGGGGCCGGGGAGCTGTTTTTT

v_gene: TRBV7-6
j_gene: TRBJ1-5
d_gene: -
abundance: few
CDR3aa: CASSPYTGSNQPQHF
CDR3nt: TGTGCCAGCAGCCCCTACACGGGGAGCAATCAGCCCCAGCATTTT

v_gene: TRBV9
j_gene: TRBJ1-1
d_gene: -
abundance: -
CDR3aa: CASSLGGSEAFF
CDR3nt: TGTGCCAGCAGCTTGGGGGGTTCTGAAGCTTTCTTT

v_gene: TRBV5-4
j_gene: TRBJ2-1
d_gene: TRBD2
abundance: few
CDR3aa: CASSSTSGGRGNEQFF
CDR3nt: TGTGCCAGCAGCTCCACTAGCGGGGGACGTGGGAATGAGCAGTTCTTC

v_gene: TRBV27
j_gene: TRBJ2-1
d_gene: TRBD2
abundance: once
CDR3aa: CASSSTGLRTSGIYNEQFF
CDR3nt: TGTGCCAGCAGTTCCACGGGACTTAGGACTAGCGGCATTTACAATGAGCAGTTCTTC

v_gene: TRBV11-3
j_gene: TRBJ2-2
d_gene: -
abundance: -
CDR3aa: CASSIGGPGELFF
CDR3nt: TGTGCCAGCAGCATCGGGGGACCCGGGGAGCTGTTTTTT

v_gene: TRBV10-2
j_gene: TRBJ1-6
d_gene: -
abundance: once
CDR3aa: CASMENSPLHF
CDR3nt: TGCGCCAGCATGGAGAATTCACCCCTCCACTTT

v_gene: TRBV11-3
j_gene: TRBJ2-3
d_gene: -
abundance: -
CDR3aa: CASSIGADTQYF
CDR3nt: TGTGCCAGCAGCATCGGAGCAGATACGCAGTATTTT